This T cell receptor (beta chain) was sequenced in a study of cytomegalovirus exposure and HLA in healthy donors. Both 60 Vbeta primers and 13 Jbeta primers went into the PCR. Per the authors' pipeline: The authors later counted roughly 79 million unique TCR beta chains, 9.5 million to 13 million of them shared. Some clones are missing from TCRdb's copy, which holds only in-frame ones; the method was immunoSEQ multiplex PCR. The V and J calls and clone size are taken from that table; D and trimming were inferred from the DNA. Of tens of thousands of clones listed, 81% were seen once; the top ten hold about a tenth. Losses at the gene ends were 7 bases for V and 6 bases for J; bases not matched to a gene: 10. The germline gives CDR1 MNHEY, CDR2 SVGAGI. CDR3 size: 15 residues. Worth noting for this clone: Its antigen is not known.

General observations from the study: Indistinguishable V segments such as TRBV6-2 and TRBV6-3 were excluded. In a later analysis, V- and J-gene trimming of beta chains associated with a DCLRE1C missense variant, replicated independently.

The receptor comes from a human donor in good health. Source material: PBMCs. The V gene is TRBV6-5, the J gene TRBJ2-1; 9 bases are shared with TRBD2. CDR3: CASTSPGTSPNEQFF. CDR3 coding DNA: TGTGCCAGCACGTCCCCTGGGACTAGCCCCAATGAGCAGTTCTTC.